The present T cell receptor beta chain was sequenced within a study of blood T cells in healthy people across ages. Findings of the study overall: CMV status of donors was not determined, possibly confounding expanded clonotype changes.

A remark on this clonotype: Its antigen is not identified.

Drawing of peripheral blood yielded 8.5 to 10 milliliters from each donor. Through a sample-barcoded 5' primer and a J-beta primer mix, a second PCR was run for roughly 7 to 11 cycles. MiXCR was run by TCRdb on the 5' RACE reads, yielding one entry per CDR3 protein. In the table there are more than 650,000 distinct CDR3 sequences, 53% of which are singletons. Germline assignment: CDR1 SEHNR and CDR2 FQNEAQ (reference sequence). V was trimmed by 5 bases and J by 0 bases, leaving 20 bases between them. The CDR3 is made up of 17 amino acids. The receptor was derived from an older man in good health. The material sequenced was blood. The genes are TRBV7-9 and TRBJ2-7; D is perhaps TRBD1 (5 bases). CDR3 residues: CASSGPGRQGYSYEQYF. Written as DNA, the CDR3 is TGTGCCAGCAGCGGCCCCGGCCGGCAGGGTTACTCCTACGAGCAGTACTTC.